Given below is one T cell receptor (beta chain) in context. Its antigen has not been determined. No much larger clone is present one base from it, and per-base qualities are unavailable. The sample comes from a study of hypomethylating agent response in myelodysplastic syndrome listed by TCRdb under 2021. For context, the study as a whole: Patients were treated with the hypomethylating agents azacitidine (most of the 11) or decitabine (3 of 11). Among the myelodysplastic syndrome patients in the cohort, eight or nine were male and 2 were female. Patients had a mean age of about 78 +/- 6.2 years, and a diploid cytogenetic profile was the most common. TET2 was the most frequent mutation, present in about 45% of the 11 patients. About 5 patients did not respond, whereas about six responded with either complete response or hematologic improvement. Response was defined as complete response or hematologic improvement, and patients meeting neither criterion were classed as non-responders. Here is what the overall study found, with its caveats: After treatment with a hypomethylating agent, no significant changes in richness, rarefaction diversity or clonality were seen, whether all patients were considered together or each response group separately. Age matching of healthy control donors to MDS patients was not performed, and the MDS versus healthy comparison could have been impacted by this lack of age matching. Novel clonotypes were found to emerge more often in responders, whereas more contracted clonotypes were observed in non-responders after treatment. Only approximately ten patients were analyzed, so the cohort was small. Whether the shared GLIPH2 clusters possibly recognize novel MDS antigens was not confirmed and still needs to be tested experimentally.

T-cell subsets were not sorted, and bulk bone marrow was analyzed instead. Immunosequencing of the TCR beta CDR3 regions was performed on bone marrow from 10 to 11 myelodysplastic syndrome patients before and after hypomethylating agent therapy. Each patient contributed a baseline bone marrow plus two to three bone marrows at different post-treatment timepoints for longitudinal repertoire tracking. Genomic DNA was extracted from whole bone marrow, and quality was checked by TapeStation, NanoDrop OneC and PicoGreen assays. Trimming at the junction amounts to 5 bases on V and 1 base on J, and the germline ends lie 8 bases apart. The CDR3 goes from the cysteine to the phenylalanine over 13 residues. Of the read, only the CDR3 DNA is kept; its 39 bases are in frame from base 1. The CDR1 and CDR2 encoded by the germline V gene are KGHSH and LQKENI. Library generation was performed with the immunoSEQ multiplex PCR assay. Survey resolution was used, with two replicates of roughly 200 ng each, totaling roughly 400 ng of DNA per sample. Rearranged TCRB sequences in genomic DNA were detected with the hsTCRB kit, which uses multiplex PCR primers directed at V and J genes. To amplify the CDR3 region, the first PCR ran for roughly 31 cycles with the QIAGEN Multiplex PCR Kit. A second PCR of 8 to 9 cycles attached sample barcodes and Illumina adapters to each replicate. A QuantStudio 6 together with the KAPA library quantification kit was used to quantify the pooled libraries. About 15 pM of pooled libraries was sequenced on an Illumina MiSeq using 156-cycle single-end reads plus a 15-cycle index read. Concerning the study's data processing: Of fewer than 200,000 unique clonotypes, about 1.6% were flagged by VDJdb annotation as previously reported viral-epitope-specific clonotypes. Raw reads were processed by the immunoSEQ Data Assistant and immunoSEQ Analyzer into normalized, annotated TCRB repertoires. BioAnalyzer and version 0.6.5 of the immunarch R package were the tools used for clonotype analysis. Before richness was estimated, every repertoire was downsampled to the clone count of the smallest repertoire. Clonotypes were classified as expanded, contracted or novel by Fisher's exact tests, with novel defined as zero frequency before treatment. Significantly changed CDR3 beta sequences were clustered with GLIPH2 at simulation_depth=1000 and kmer_min_depth=3, and CDR3s shorter than five residues were left out. The table comes from immuneACCESS by way of TCRdb, which keeps in-frame sequences with V and J called. Part of the clones is missing from these tables; in studies checked, under half for an unresolved V gene and the rest for unknown reasons. That table gives V, J and clone size, and the DNA gave D and trimming. The table for this sample lists 2,500 to 4,000 clones; roughly nine tenths of them were counted only once. The ten largest account for roughly 19% of the sample.

The sequence joins TRBV18 to TRBJ1-1; there is no confident call for the D gene. The input for sequencing was bone marrow, taken before or after starting hypomethylating agent treatment for myelodysplastic syndrome (not recorded which). This receptor was identified in a human donor with myelodysplastic syndrome. CDR3 protein: CASSENRNTEAFF. The DNA sequence is TGTGCCAGCTCAGAGAACAGGAACACTGAAGCTTTCTTT. With all but the CDR3 taken from the reference TRBV18 and TRBJ1-1 genes, the full variable domain is: NAGVMQNPRHLVRRRGQEARLRCSPMKGHSHVYWYRQLPEEGLKFMVYLQKENIIDESGMPKERFSAEFPKEGPSILRIQQVVRGDSAAYFCASSENRNTEAFFGQGTRLTVV.